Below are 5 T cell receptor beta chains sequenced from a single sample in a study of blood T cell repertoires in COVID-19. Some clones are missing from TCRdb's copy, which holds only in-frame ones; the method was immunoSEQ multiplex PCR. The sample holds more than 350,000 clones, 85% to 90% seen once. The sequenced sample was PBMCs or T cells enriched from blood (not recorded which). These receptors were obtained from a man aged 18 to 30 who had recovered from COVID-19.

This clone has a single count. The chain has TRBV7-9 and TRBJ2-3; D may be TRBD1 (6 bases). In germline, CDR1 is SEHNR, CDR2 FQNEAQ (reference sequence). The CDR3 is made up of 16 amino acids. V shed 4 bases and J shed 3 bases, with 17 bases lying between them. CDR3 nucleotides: TGTGCCAGCAGCTCCAATAACCTCGGACAGACAGATACGCAGTATTTT. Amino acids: CASSSNNLGQTDTQYF.

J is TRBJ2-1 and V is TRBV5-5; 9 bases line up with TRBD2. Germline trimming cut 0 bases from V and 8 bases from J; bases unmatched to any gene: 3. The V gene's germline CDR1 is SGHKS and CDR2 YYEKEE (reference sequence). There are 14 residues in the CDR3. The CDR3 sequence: CASSLDWTSDEQFF. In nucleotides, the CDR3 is TGTGCCAGCAGCTTGGATTGGACTAGCGATGAGCAGTTCTTC.

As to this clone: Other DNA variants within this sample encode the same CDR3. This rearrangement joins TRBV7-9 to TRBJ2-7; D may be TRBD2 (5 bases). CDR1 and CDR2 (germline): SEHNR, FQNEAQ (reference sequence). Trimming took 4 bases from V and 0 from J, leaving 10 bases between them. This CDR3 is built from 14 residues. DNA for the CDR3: TGTGCCAGCAGCTCATTACGGGGCTCCTACGAGCAGTACTTC. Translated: CASSSLRGSYEQYF.

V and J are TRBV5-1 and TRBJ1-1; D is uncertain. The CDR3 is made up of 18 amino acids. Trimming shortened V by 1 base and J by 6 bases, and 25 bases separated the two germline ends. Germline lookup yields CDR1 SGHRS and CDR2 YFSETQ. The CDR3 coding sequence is TGCGCCAGCAGCTTGTTTCCCGGACGGAGGCCTGAAGTTTCTGAAGCTTTCTTT. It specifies CASSLFPGRRPEVSEAFF.

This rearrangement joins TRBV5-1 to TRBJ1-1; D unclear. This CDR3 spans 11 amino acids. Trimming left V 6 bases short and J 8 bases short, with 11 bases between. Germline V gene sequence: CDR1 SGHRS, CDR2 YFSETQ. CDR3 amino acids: CASTDGVEAFF. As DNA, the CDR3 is TGCGCCAGCACCGACGGGGTGGAAGCTTTCTTT.